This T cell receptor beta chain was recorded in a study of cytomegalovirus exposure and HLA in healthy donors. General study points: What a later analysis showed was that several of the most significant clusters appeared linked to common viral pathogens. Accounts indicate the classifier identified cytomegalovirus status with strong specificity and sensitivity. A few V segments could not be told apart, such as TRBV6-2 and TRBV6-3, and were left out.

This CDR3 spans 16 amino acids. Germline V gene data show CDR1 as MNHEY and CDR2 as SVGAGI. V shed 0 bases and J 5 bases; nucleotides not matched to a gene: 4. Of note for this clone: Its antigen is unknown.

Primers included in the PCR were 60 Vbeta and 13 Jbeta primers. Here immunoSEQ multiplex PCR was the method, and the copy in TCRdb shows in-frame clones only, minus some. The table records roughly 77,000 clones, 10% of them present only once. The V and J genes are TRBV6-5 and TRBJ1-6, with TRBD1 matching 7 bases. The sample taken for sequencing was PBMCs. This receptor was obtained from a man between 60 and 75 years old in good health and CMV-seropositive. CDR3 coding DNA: TGTGCCAGCAGTTACTCTCCCCAGGGGGATAATTCACCCCTCCACTTT. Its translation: CASSYSPQGDNSPLHF.